Presented here are 19 T cell receptor beta chains from one specimen sequenced in a study of cytomegalovirus exposure and HLA in healthy donors. Sequenced by immunoSEQ multiplex PCR; TCRdb stores in-frame clones only, minus some. In the table there are roughly 170,000 clones, roughly four fifths of which are singletons. Sequences were obtained from PBMCs. The receptors were sampled from a woman between 18 and 29 years old in good health and CMV-seropositive.

The chain carries TRBV19 and TRBJ1-5; tentatively, D is TRBD1 (5 bases). The germline V and J ends were trimmed by 6 bases and 6 bases, with 21 bases remaining between them. Germline V CDR1 and CDR2: LNHDA, SQIVND (reference sequence). CDR3 length equals 16 residues. This CDR3 reads CASSSHSGQLSQPQHF. CDR3 coding DNA: TGTGCCAGTAGCTCACACTCTGGACAATTGTCTCAGCCCCAGCATTTT.

This clone was picked up one time. The J gene is TRBJ1-5, the V gene TRBV7-8; TRBD1 matches 12 bases. This CDR3 has 16 residues. Trimming took 4 bases from V and 5 from J; bases not matched to a gene: 6. CDR1 and CDR2 (germline): SGHVS, FQNEAQ. CDR3 region: CASSSTGTGGYQPQHF. CDR3 bases: TGTGCCAGCAGCTCTACCGGGACAGGGGGCTATCAGCCCCAGCATTTT. Full variable domain (missing parts from reference TRBV7-8 and TRBJ1-5): GAGVSQSPRYKVAKRGQDVALRCDPISGHVSLFWYQQALGQGPEFLTYFQNEAQLDKSGLPSDRFFAERPEGSVSTLKIQRTQQEDSAVYLCASSSTGTGGYQPQHFGDGTRLSIL.

The chain carries TRBV28 and TRBJ1-5; TRBD1 matches 7 bases. V gave up 7 bases and J gave up 1 base; unmatched junction bases: 4. Per the germline V gene, CDR1 is MDHEN and CDR2 is SYDVKM. The CDR3 totals 14 residues. CDR3 bases: TGTGCCAGCACCCAGGGGGGCAGCAATCAGCCCCAGCATTTT. Translated: CASTQGGSNQPQHF.

This clone occurred once. The rearrangement links TRBV11-3 to TRBJ2-7; tentative D call: TRBD2 (6 bases). V was trimmed by 4 bases and J by 1 base, leaving 11 bases between them. CDR1 is SGHNT, CDR2 YENEEA, per germline. There are 14 residues in the CDR3. CDR3 nucleotide sequence: TGTGCCAGCAGCTCCCGGGACTCTTCCTACGAGCAGTACTTC. This translates into CASSSRDSSYEQYF. The variable domain in full, completed from reference TRBV11-3 and TRBJ2-7, reads EAGVVQSPRYKIIEKKQPVAFWCNPISGHNTLYWYLQNLGQGPELLIRYENEEAVDDSQLPKDRFSAERLKGVDSTLKIQPAELGDSAVYLCASSSRDSSYEQYFGPGTRLTVT.

In this sample, this clone turned up a few times. The V gene is TRBV7-9, the J gene TRBJ1-1; D is perhaps TRBD1 (5 bases). The CDR3 totals 15 residues. The germline V gene has CDR1 SEHNR and CDR2 FQNEAQ (reference sequence). Trimming cost V 5 bases and J 4 bases, with 17 bases left between them. This chain's CDR3 is CASSLQTGVGTEAFF. CDR3 sequence (DNA): TGTGCCAGCAGCCTTCAAACAGGAGTCGGCACTGAAGCTTTCTTT.

The chain employs TRBV7-8 and TRBJ1-1; possible D gene TRBD1, 6 bases. The CDR3 has 16 amino acids. Germline CDR1 SGHVS, CDR2 FQNEAQ. V was pared by 7 bases and J by 4 bases, with 22 bases between. The CDR3 DNA follows: TGTGCCAGCACTCCCCACCCCAGGGGTTCGGGCACTGAAGCTTTCTTT. Its translation is CASTPHPRGSGTEAFF.

This clone was seen once. J is TRBJ1-2 and V is TRBV2; D possibly corresponds to TRBD1 (6 bases). Germline V gene sequence: CDR1 SNHLY, CDR2 FYNNEI. V was pared by 3 bases and J by 0 bases, with 11 bases between. This CDR3 region has 15 residues. The CDR3 coding sequence is TGTGCCAGCAGTGACAGGGGAATGGCTAACTATGGCTACACCTTC. Translating it yields CASSDRGMANYGYTF.

The genes are TRBV18 and TRBJ1-1, with D possibly matching TRBD1 (5 bases). CDR1 is KGHSH and CDR2 is LQKENI in the germline V gene. The CDR3 contains 14 residues. With 3 bases removed from V and 4 bases from J, the gap between germline ends came to 12 bases. The CDR3 DNA follows: TGTGCCAGCTCACCGCGTTCAGGGTTCACTGAAGCTTTCTTT. It codes for CASSPRSGFTEAFF.

In DNA, the CDR3 is TGTGCCAGCAGATATTCAGGGGGCGCCGGGGCGAACACTGAAGCTTTCTTT. It translates to CASRYSGGAGANTEAFF. The rearrangement uses TRBV7-8 and TRBJ1-1; 8 nucleotides line up with TRBD1. The length of the CDR3 is 17 residues. CDR1 SGHVS and CDR2 FQNEAQ come from the germline V gene. The junction had 13 bases not matched to a gene; V was cut back by 6 bases and J by 1 base.

In this sample, this clone turned up once. This rearrangement joins TRBV7-8 to TRBJ2-7; TRBD2 might be the D (6 bases). The CDR3 runs to 15 residues. Germline CDR1 SGHVS, CDR2 FQNEAQ. The V gene lost 5 bases and the J gene lost 2 bases, with 16 bases spanning the gap. In DNA, the CDR3 is TGTGCCAGCAGCCAGCGGGCCCGGCCCACCTACGAGCAGTACTTC. Translating it yields CASSQRARPTYEQYF.

The chain combines TRBV19 with TRBJ2-1, with TRBD1 matching over 9 bases. After removal of 2 bases from V and 7 bases from J, the junction contained 12 bases not matched to a gene. The germline V gene has CDR1 LNHDA and CDR2 SQIVND (reference sequence). This CDR3 has 17 amino acids. CDR3 sequence reads: CASSIKRWDRAGNEQFF. In nucleotides, the CDR3 is TGTGCCAGTAGTATAAAAAGGTGGGACAGGGCTGGTAATGAGCAGTTCTTC.

The CDR3 DNA follows: TGTGCCACTCGGGGAGGGGCCACTGAAGCTTTCTTT. Translating gives CATRGGATEAFF. This sequence joins TRBV6-5 and TRBJ1-1; the D gene is possibly TRBD1 (5 bases). Per the germline V gene, CDR1 is MNHEY and CDR2 is SVGAGI. The CDR3 has 12 amino acids. V was shortened by 10 bases and J by 4 bases, with 13 bases between the two germline ends.

The chain couples TRBV2 to TRBJ2-3, with D tentatively TRBD2 (6 bases). Trimming took off 10 bases at V and 5 bases at J, with 16 bases between the two ends. Germline V gene lookup returns CDR1 SNHLY and CDR2 FYNNEI. The CDR3 consists of 13 residues. The CDR3 reads CATPGLNLDTQYF. In nucleotides, the CDR3 is TGTGCCACCCCGGGACTCAACCTAGATACGCAGTATTTT. Drawing the rest from reference TRBV2 and TRBJ2-3, the complete variable domain is EPEVTQTPSHQVTQMGQEVILRCVPISNHLYFYWYRQILGQKVEFLVSFYNNEISEKSEIFDDQFSVERPDGSNFTLKIRSTKLEDSAMYFCATPGLNLDTQYFGPGTRLTVL.

This chain connects TRBV7-9 to TRBJ2-1; weak D call: TRBD2 (5 bases). The CDR3 is 14 amino acids. Between the trimmed V and J ends, which lost 4 bases and 7 bases, there was a span of 14 bases. Germline V CDR1 and CDR2: SEHNR, FQNEAQ (reference sequence). This CDR3 reads CASSSSGFRNEQFF. CDR3 coding DNA: TGTGCCAGCAGCTCGTCGGGGTTCAGGAATGAGCAGTTCTTC.

In DNA form, the CDR3 reads TGCGCCAGCAGCTTGGTAGCGGGGGGGTACGAGCAGTACTTC. Residues: CASSLVAGGYEQYF. V gene TRBV5-1 combines with J gene TRBJ2-7; 11 bases match TRBD2. The germline V gene encodes CDR1 SGHRS and CDR2 YFSETQ. V shed 0 bases and J 4 bases; nucleotides not matched to a gene: 0. The CDR3 spans 14 residues.

The chain recombines TRBV25-1 with TRBJ1-5; TRBD1 agrees at 7 bases. Germline CDR1 reads MGHDK; CDR2 reads SYGVNS. This CDR3 is 13 amino acids long. Trimming at V came to 6 bases and at J to 4 bases, leaving 3 bases not matched to a gene. The CDR3 DNA reads as TGTGCCAGCAGAGACAGGGAGAATCAGCCCCAGCATTTT. Translation gives CASRDRENQPQHF. The variable domain in full, with the rest retrieved from reference TRBV25-1 and TRBJ1-5, is EADIYQTPRYLVIGTGKKITLECSQTMGHDKMYWYQQDPGMELHLIHYSYGVNSTEKGDLSSESTVSRIRTEHFPLTLESARPSHTSQYLCASRDRENQPQHFGDGTRLSIL.

V and J are TRBV5-8 and TRBJ2-2; perhaps TRBD2 as D (6 bases). Per germline, CDR1 SGHTS and CDR2 YDEGEE. This CDR3 region has 15 residues. The V and J ends lost 0 bases and 5 bases respectively, with 11 bases between them. DNA for the CDR3: TGTGCCAGCAGCTTGGCGGGGGATTGGACCGGGGAGCTGTTTTTT. The encoded protein is CASSLAGDWTGELFF. The whole variable domain, remainder taken from reference TRBV5-8 and TRBJ2-2, is EAGVTQSPTHLIKTRGQQATLRCSPISGHTSVYWYQQALGLGLQFLLWYDEGEERNRGNFPPRFSGRQFPNYSSELNVNALELEDSALYLCASSLAGDWTGELFFGEGSRLTVL.

V gene TRBV2 combines with J gene TRBJ2-1; possible D gene TRBD1, 6 bases. Trimming removed 7 bases at V and 6 bases at J, with 13 bases between. This CDR3 comprises 13 residues. Germline values: CDR1 SNHLY, CDR2 FYNNEI. The CDR3 is CASTLQGGNEQFF. DNA of the CDR3: TGTGCCAGCACCCTTCAAGGGGGCAATGAGCAGTTCTTC. The variable domain in full, completed from reference TRBV2 and TRBJ2-1, reads EPEVTQTPSHQVTQMGQEVILRCVPISNHLYFYWYRQILGQKVEFLVSFYNNEISEKSEIFDDQFSVERPDGSNFTLKIRSTKLEDSAMYFCASTLQGGNEQFFGPGTRLTVL.

The chain carries TRBV10-3 and TRBJ2-5, with a tentative D call TRBD1 (7 bases). With 6 bases removed from V and 4 bases from J, the gap between germline ends came to 12 bases. CDR3 size: 13 residues. The germline V gene has CDR1 ENHRY and CDR2 SYGVKD. The CDR3 reads CAISQQGGETQYF. The CDR3 DNA follows: TGTGCCATCAGCCAGCAGGGGGGAGAGACCCAGTACTTC.